This entry lists 32 T cell receptor beta chains sequenced from one sample in a study of T cell changes during pregnancy in multiple sclerosis. Profiling relied on immunoSEQ multiplex PCR, and the TCRdb table lists in-frame clones only, not all of them. Among 60,000 or so clones listed, 91% were seen once. Sequencing used CD4+ T cells from peripheral blood mononuclear cells, obtained after pregnancy. Source of these receptors: a female donor in good health, enrolled as a control in a pregnancy study.

The table lists this clone with a count of one. V usage is TRBV19 and J usage is TRBJ2-4; the D gene is possibly TRBD1 (6 bases). Germline CDR1 and CDR2: LNHDA and SQIVND (reference sequence). The CDR3 extends over 16 amino acids. Trimming pared 4 bases from V and 0 bases from J, leaving 13 bases between. DNA of the CDR3: TGTGCCAGTAGTAGAGAGCAGGGGTTAGCCAAAAACATTCAGTACTTC. Protein: CASSREQGLAKNIQYF.

The V and J genes are TRBV4-1 and TRBJ1-5; D not certain. Germline V gives CDR1 MGHRA, CDR2 YSYEKL. Trimming removed 5 bases at V and 5 bases at J, with 10 bases between. The CDR3 length is 13 residues. The CDR3 reads CASSERGYQPQHF. CDR3 in DNA: TGCGCCAGCAGCGAAAGAGGGTATCAGCCCCAGCATTTT.

The V gene is TRBV30, the J gene TRBJ1-5; D remains ambiguous. Germline lookup yields CDR1 GTSNPN and CDR2 SVGIG (reference sequence). The CDR3 consists of 12 residues. V lost 1 base, J lost 2 bases, and 3 bases lay in between. The CDR3, as DNA: TGTGCCTGGAGTGCAGGCAATCAGCCCCAGCATTTT. Amino acid sequence: CAWSAGNQPQHF.

The CDR3 is CASTVGGGNQPQHF. CDR3 nucleotide sequence: TGTGCCAGCACTGTCGGCGGGGGCAATCAGCCCCAGCATTTT. The chain has TRBV6-4 and TRBJ1-5; unclear D gene. Germline V lookup: CDR1 MRHNA, CDR2 SNTAGT. Trimming removed 7 bases at V and 2 bases at J, with 12 bases between. CDR3 length: 14 amino acids.

The J gene is TRBJ1-4, the V gene TRBV5-4; unclear D gene. CDR1 SGHNT and CDR2 YYREEE come from the germline V gene (reference sequence). The V gene lost 4 bases and the J gene lost 0 bases, with 16 bases spanning the gap. There are 17 residues in the CDR3. The CDR3 DNA sequence: TGTGCCAGCAGCACCCCCAGTCGGGGAGCAACTAATGAAAAACTGTTTTTT. It codes for CASSTPSRGATNEKLFF. The entire variable domain, with the rest obtained from reference TRBV5-4 and TRBJ1-4, is as follows: ETGVTQSPTHLIKTRGQQVTLRCSSQSGHNTVSWYQQALGQGPQFIFQYYREEENGRGNFPPRFSGLQFPNYSSELNVNALELDDSALYLCASSTPSRGATNEKLFFGSGTQLSVL.

V is TRBV25-1 and J is TRBJ1-1, with a tentative D call TRBD1 (6 bases). This CDR3 region has 12 residues. Germline CDR1 reads MGHDK; CDR2 reads SYGVNS. The V gene lost 4 bases and the J gene lost 4 bases, with 7 bases spanning the gap. The CDR3 coding sequence is TGTGCCAGCAGTGGGGGGCCCACTGAAGCTTTCTTT. It codes for CASSGGPTEAFF.

The J gene is TRBJ2-2, the V gene TRBV5-6, with a tentative D call TRBD2 (9 bases). The CDR3 extends over 18 amino acids. Between the trimmed V and J ends, which lost 2 bases and 4 bases, there was a span of 21 bases. Germline V lookup: CDR1 SGHDT, CDR2 YYEEEE. The CDR3: CASSFLPSGTGGTGELFF. The CDR3 bases are TGTGCCAGCAGCTTTCTTCCTAGCGGGACAGGCGGCACCGGGGAGCTGTTTTTT.

This chain joins TRBV19 and TRBJ2-3, with 11 positions matching TRBD2. With 5 bases clipped from V and 0 bases from J, the junction kept 4 bases outside the gene matches. From germline, CDR1 is LNHDA and CDR2 SQIVND (reference sequence). The CDR3 is 16 amino acids. CDR3 amino acids: CASSGRLAGSTDTQYF. The CDR3 bases are TGTGCCAGTAGTGGAAGACTAGCGGGGAGCACAGATACGCAGTATTTT.

Of note for this clone: With a much larger clone just one base away, this may be a read error. The CDR3 DNA follows: TGTGCCACCAGCCTTAACTATGGCTACACCTTC. This encodes CATSLNYGYTF. V usage is TRBV7-9 and J usage is TRBJ1-2; D gene uncertain. The CDR3 is made up of 11 amino acids. The germline gives CDR1 SEHNR, CDR2 FQNEAQ (reference sequence).

The chain links TRBV6-5 to TRBJ1-1, with D hard to call. The V and J ends lost 0 bases and 1 base respectively, with 6 bases between them. Germline lookup yields CDR1 MNHEY and CDR2 SVGAGI. The CDR3 is 14 residues long. CDR3 in amino acids: CASSYSQRNTEAFF. The CDR3 DNA is TGTGCCAGCAGTTACTCGCAGCGGAACACTGAAGCTTTCTTT.

The rearrangement joins TRBV11-3 to TRBJ2-7, with 7 bases identical to TRBD1. The CDR3 is 14 amino acids. Germline V gene data show CDR1 as SGHNT and CDR2 as YENEEA. J was trimmed by 1 base and V by 1 base; bases with no gene match: 1. The CDR3 here is CASSLGDRSYEQYF. DNA of the CDR3: TGTGCCAGCAGCTTAGGGGACAGATCCTACGAGCAGTACTTC.

The V call is TRBV7-2, the J call TRBJ1-2, with 8 bases identical to TRBD1. Per germline, CDR1 SGHTA and CDR2 FQGNSA. After removal of 1 base from V and 6 bases from J, the junction contained 7 bases not matched to a gene. The CDR3 loop spans 15 amino acids. Here the CDR3 reads CASSLDQGARNGYTF. CDR3 in DNA: TGTGCCAGCAGCTTAGATCAGGGGGCCAGAAATGGCTACACCTTC.

This chain joins TRBV28 and TRBJ1-1; tentative D call: TRBD1 (5 bases). The CDR3 is 14 amino acids. Trimming shortened V by 7 bases and J by 0 bases, and 12 bases separated the two germline ends. Germline-derived CDR1 and CDR2 are MDHEN and SYDVKM. CDR3 in DNA: TGTGCCAGCACCAAAAGGGGTATGAACACTGAAGCTTTCTTT. Encoded protein: CASTKRGMNTEAFF. The full variable domain, its missing parts supplied by reference TRBV28 and TRBJ1-1, is DVKVTQSSRYLVKRTGEKVFLECVQDMDHENMFWYRQDPGLGLRLIYFSYDVKMKEKGDIPEGYSVSREKKERFSLILESASTNQTSMYLCASTKRGMNTEAFFGQGTRLTVV.

This clone occurred once. The V call is TRBV4-1, the J call TRBJ2-6; tentatively, D is TRBD2 (5 bases). Trimming cost V 1 base and J 0 bases, with 16 bases left between them. CDR3 length equals 19 residues. Per the germline V gene, CDR1 is MGHRA and CDR2 is YSYEKL. The CDR3 sequence: CASSQVVGVGSSGANVLTF. The CDR3 coding sequence is TGCGCCAGCAGCCAAGTTGTGGGAGTCGGTAGCTCTGGGGCCAACGTCCTGACTTTC.

The rearrangement uses TRBV7-2 and TRBJ1-2; no firm D call. Germline-derived CDR1 and CDR2 are SGHTA and FQGNSA. The CDR3 has 14 amino acids. Trimming took off 7 bases at V and 0 bases at J, with 12 bases between the two ends. The CDR3 nucleotides are TGTGCCAGCACTTCATTAGATTCTAACTATGGCTACACCTTC. Its translation is CASTSLDSNYGYTF.

This chain connects TRBV30 to TRBJ2-1; TRBD1 agrees at 7 bases. Germline-derived CDR1 and CDR2 are GTSNPN and SVGIG (reference sequence). This CDR3 has 15 amino acids. The V gene end was trimmed by 6 bases and the J gene end by 2 bases; junction bases not matched to a gene: 10. The CDR3 here is CACYRLGQTYNEQFF. CDR3 DNA sequence: TGTGCCTGTTACCGCCTGGGACAGACCTACAATGAGCAGTTCTTC.

J is TRBJ2-1 and V is TRBV7-2; 9 bases match TRBD1. CDR3 length: 15 amino acids. V shed 5 bases, J shed 3 bases, and the junction held 5 bases outside the gene matches. Germline V CDR1 and CDR2: SGHTA, FQGNSA. Here the CDR3 DNA reads TGTGCCAGCAGCATAACGGGACAGGGCTACAATGAGCAGTTCTTC. Its protein is CASSITGQGYNEQFF.

The chain couples TRBV4-1 to TRBJ1-5; D remains ambiguous. Trimming shortened V by 4 bases and J by 2 bases, and 9 bases separated the two germline ends. The length of the CDR3 is 14 residues. The germline gives CDR1 MGHRA, CDR2 YSYEKL. The CDR3, as DNA: TGCGCCAGCAGCCCAGGCCAGGGCAATCAGCCCCAGCATTTT. Amino acids: CASSPGQGNQPQHF.

This clone was observed a few times. The gene calls are TRBV10-3 and TRBJ1-1; D unresolved. Per germline, CDR1 ENHRY and CDR2 SYGVKD. The V gene lost 6 bases and the J gene lost 1 base, with 6 bases spanning the gap. The CDR3 spans 12 residues. In DNA form, the CDR3 reads TGTGCCATCAGGGGGAGGAACACTGAAGCTTTCTTT. Its protein is CAIRGRNTEAFF.

Only a few counts were recorded for this clone. The chain joins TRBV2 to TRBJ2-1, with 7 bases lining up with TRBD2. CDR1 SNHLY and CDR2 FYNNEI come from the germline V gene. The V segment lost 4 bases and the J segment 8 bases; nucleotides outside the gene matches: 8. The length of the CDR3 is 14 residues. The CDR3 DNA follows: TGTGCCAGCAGTGGCCAGCGGGGACTACATGAGCAGTTCTTC. It encodes CASSGQRGLHEQFF.

The J gene is TRBJ1-2, the V gene TRBV6-1; maybe TRBD1 (6 bases). The V end lost 6 bases, the J end lost 8 bases, and 16 bases lay between the germline ends. The length of the CDR3 is 13 residues. Per germline, CDR1 MNHNS and CDR2 SASEGT. The CDR3 DNA reads TGTGCCAGCAGGGGAGCGGACAGCGGAGGCTACACCTTC. It encodes CASRGADSGGYTF.

The V gene is TRBV9, the J gene TRBJ2-4; TRBD1 agrees at 10 bases. The CDR3 is 16 residues long. The germline V gene encodes CDR1 SGDLS and CDR2 YYNGEE. Germline trimming cut 2 bases from V and 7 bases from J; bases unmatched to any gene: 9. The CDR3 region is CASSVGTDRGWNIQYF. The CDR3 nucleotides read TGTGCCAGCAGCGTGGGAACGGACAGGGGGTGGAACATTCAGTACTTC.

The rearrangement uses TRBV5-1 and TRBJ1-5; no clear D. The germline gives CDR1 SGHRS, CDR2 YFSETQ. This CDR3 is built from 17 residues. V shed 4 bases and J shed 0 bases, with 17 bases lying between them. CDR3 coding DNA: TGCGCCAGCAGCCCTGGCCTTGGACGGGATAGCAATCAGCCCCAGCATTTT. It yields the protein CASSPGLGRDSNQPQHF.

The chain is built from TRBV29-1 and TRBJ1-1; 7 bases are shared with TRBD1. The V gene end was trimmed by 4 bases and the J gene end by 10 bases; junction bases not matched to a gene: 12. CDR3 length: 13 residues. CDR1 is SQVTM, CDR2 ANQGSEA, per germline. This CDR3 reads CSVAPGTAQGAFF. Written as DNA, the CDR3 is TGCAGCGTTGCCCCAGGGACAGCTCAGGGAGCTTTCTTT.

This sequence joins TRBV30 and TRBJ1-2; 8 bases map to TRBD1. V lost 3 bases, J lost 8 bases, and 8 bases stayed unmatched. Germline V lookup: CDR1 GTSNPN, CDR2 SVGIG (reference sequence). The CDR3 runs to 13 residues. CDR3 DNA: TGTGCCTGGAGCCTTCAGGGGGCGTGGGGCTACACCTTC. This gives the protein CAWSLQGAWGYTF.

This clone came up a few times. The chain carries TRBV5-4 and TRBJ2-2; 9 bases are shared with TRBD1. Germline V gives CDR1 SGHNT, CDR2 YYREEE (reference sequence). CDR3 length: 15 amino acids. With V trimmed by 4 bases and J by 3 bases, 4 bases remained unmatched. CDR3 protein: CASSDRGIDTGELFF. The DNA of the CDR3 is TGTGCCAGCAGCGACAGGGGGATTGACACCGGGGAGCTGTTTTTT.

The chain carries TRBV28 and TRBJ1-3; perhaps TRBD1 as D (6 bases). V shed 6 bases and J shed 4 bases, with 13 bases lying between them. Per the germline V gene, CDR1 is MDHEN and CDR2 is SYDVKM. This CDR3 region has 14 residues. CDR3 coding DNA: TGTGCCAGCAGGTCACAGGGAAACGGAAACACCATATATTTT. This codes for CASRSQGNGNTIYF. Using reference TRBV28 and TRBJ1-3 for the parts outside the CDR3, the full variable domain is DVKVTQSSRYLVKRTGEKVFLECVQDMDHENMFWYRQDPGLGLRLIYFSYDVKMKEKGDIPEGYSVSREKKERFSLILESASTNQTSMYLCASRSQGNGNTIYFGEGSWLTVV.

The genes are TRBV7-2 and TRBJ2-4; 8 nucleotides match TRBD2. This CDR3 is built from 14 residues. CDR1 and CDR2 (germline): SGHTA, FQGNSA. Germline trimming cut 4 bases from V and 8 bases from J; bases unmatched to any gene: 7. The CDR3 DNA reads TGTGCCAGCAGCTCTGCGGGGGGCTGGGACATTCAGTACTTC. It encodes CASSSAGGWDIQYF. Drawing the rest from reference TRBV7-2 and TRBJ2-4, the complete variable domain is GAGVSQSPSNKVTEKGKDVELRCDPISGHTALYWYRQSLGQGLEFLIYFQGNSAPDKSGLPSDRFSAERTGGSVSTLTIQRTQQEDSAVYLCASSSAGGWDIQYFGAGTRLSVL.

The chain carries TRBV9 and TRBJ2-5; maybe TRBD1 (6 bases). Deletions cut 3 bases from V and 4 bases from J, with 16 bases between. This CDR3 contains 15 residues. Per germline, CDR1 SGDLS and CDR2 YYNGEE. CDR3 amino acids: CASSESGTILETQYF. DNA for the CDR3: TGTGCCAGCAGCGAATCCGGGACAATCCTAGAGACCCAGTACTTC.

The genes are TRBV9 and TRBJ2-5, with D maybe TRBD1 (6 bases). The CDR3 has 15 amino acids. The V gene lost 0 bases and the J gene lost 0 bases, with 9 bases spanning the gap. The germline gives CDR1 SGDLS, CDR2 YYNGEE. The CDR3 DNA sequence: TGTGCCAGCAGCGTAGCCAGGGGTTACCAAGAGACCCAGTACTTC. Translated, it gives CASSVARGYQETQYF.

The rearrangement joins TRBV7-9 to TRBJ1-3, with a possible D match to TRBD1 (5 bases). Germline CDR1 SEHNR, CDR2 FQNEAQ (reference sequence). The CDR3 totals 16 residues. V was pared by 2 bases and J by 4 bases, with 15 bases between. The CDR3 loop is CASSLSGAAGGNTIYF. The CDR3 DNA is TGTGCCAGCAGCTTAAGCGGGGCCGCGGGAGGAAACACCATATATTTT. The variable domain in full, completed from reference TRBV7-9 and TRBJ1-3, reads DTGVSQNPRHKITKRGQNVTFRCDPISEHNRLYWYRQTLGQGPEFLTYFQNEAQLEKSRLLSDRFSAERPKGSFSTLEIQRTEQGDSAMYLCASSLSGAAGGNTIYFGEGSWLTVV.

CDR3 bases: TGTGCCAGCAGCTTCGGGGGTGGGGCCTATGGCTACACCTTC. It codes for CASSFGGGAYGYTF. The rearrangement links TRBV7-9 to TRBJ1-2; a possible D gene is TRBD1 (5 bases). Germline assignment: CDR1 SEHNR and CDR2 FQNEAQ (reference sequence). This CDR3 is built from 14 residues. V was trimmed by 3 bases and J by 4 bases, leaving 12 bases between them.